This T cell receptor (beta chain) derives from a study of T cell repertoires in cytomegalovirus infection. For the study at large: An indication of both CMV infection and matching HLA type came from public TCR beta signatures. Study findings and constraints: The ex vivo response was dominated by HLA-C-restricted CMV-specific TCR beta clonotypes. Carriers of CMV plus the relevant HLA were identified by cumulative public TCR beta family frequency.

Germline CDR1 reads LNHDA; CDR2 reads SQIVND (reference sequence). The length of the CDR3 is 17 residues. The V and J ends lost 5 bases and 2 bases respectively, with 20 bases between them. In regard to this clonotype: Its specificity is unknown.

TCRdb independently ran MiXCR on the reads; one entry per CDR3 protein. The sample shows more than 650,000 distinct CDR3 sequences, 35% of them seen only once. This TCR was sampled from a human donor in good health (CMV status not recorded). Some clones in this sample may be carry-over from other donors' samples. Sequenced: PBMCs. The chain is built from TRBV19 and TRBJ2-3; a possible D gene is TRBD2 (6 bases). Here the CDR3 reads CASSPPRTTSPTDTQYF. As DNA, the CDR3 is TGTGCCAGTAGTCCCCCACGGACTACCTCTCCCACAGATACGCAGTATTTT.